This T cell receptor (beta chain) was recorded in a study of CD8 T cells in Susac syndrome. About 0.5 to 1 ug RNA was reverse transcribed with random hexamers. One entry per CDR3 protein, called by TCRdb with MiXCR from the immunoSEQ multiplex PCR reads. Altogether 100,000 to 150,000 distinct CDR3 sequences are present, 80% to 95% being singletons, with the ten largest covering roughly 0.33%. V lost 6 bases and J lost 9, with 20 bases in between. The CDR3 consists of 14 residues. Per the germline V gene, CDR1 is SEHNR and CDR2 is FQNEAQ (reference sequence). Sequences were obtained from CD8+ T cells from PBMCs. V and J are TRBV7-9 and TRBJ2-5, with no clear D. The clonotype was recovered from a human donor with multiple sclerosis. The CDR3 DNA sequence: TGTGCCAGCAGAAGTGGTGCTAATGAAGTAGCCCAGTACTTC. Its translation is CASRSGANEVAQYF.